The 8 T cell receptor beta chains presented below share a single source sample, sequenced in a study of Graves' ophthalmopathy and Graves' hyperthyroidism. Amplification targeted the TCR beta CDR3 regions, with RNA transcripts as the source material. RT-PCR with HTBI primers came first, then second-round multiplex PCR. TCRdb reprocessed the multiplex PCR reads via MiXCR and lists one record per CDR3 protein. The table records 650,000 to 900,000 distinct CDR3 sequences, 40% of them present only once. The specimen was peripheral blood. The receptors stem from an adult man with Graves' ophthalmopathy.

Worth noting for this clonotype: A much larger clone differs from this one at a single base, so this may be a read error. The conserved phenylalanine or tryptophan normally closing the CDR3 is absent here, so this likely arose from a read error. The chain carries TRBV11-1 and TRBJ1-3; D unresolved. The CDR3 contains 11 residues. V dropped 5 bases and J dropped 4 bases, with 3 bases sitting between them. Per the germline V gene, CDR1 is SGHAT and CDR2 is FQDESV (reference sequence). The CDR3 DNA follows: TGTGCCAGCAGCACCGGAAACACCATATATCTT. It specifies CASSTGNTIYL.

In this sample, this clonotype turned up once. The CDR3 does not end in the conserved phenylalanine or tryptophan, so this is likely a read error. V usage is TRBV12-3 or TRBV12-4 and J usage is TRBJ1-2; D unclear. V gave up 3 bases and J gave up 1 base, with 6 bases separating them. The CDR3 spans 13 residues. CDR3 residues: CASSFMINYGYTS. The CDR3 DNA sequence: TGTGCCAGCAGTTTCATGATTAACTATGGCTACACCTCC.

This chain's CDR3 is CASSPRLGNEQYF. CDR3 coding DNA: TGTGCCAGCAGCCCCCGACTAGGAAACGAGCAGTACTTC. The chain uses TRBV7-8 and TRBJ2-7; possible D gene TRBD2, 6 bases. The V and J ends lost 5 bases and 5 bases respectively, with 13 bases between them. Germline CDR1 SGHVS, CDR2 FQNEAQ. This CDR3 spans 13 amino acids.

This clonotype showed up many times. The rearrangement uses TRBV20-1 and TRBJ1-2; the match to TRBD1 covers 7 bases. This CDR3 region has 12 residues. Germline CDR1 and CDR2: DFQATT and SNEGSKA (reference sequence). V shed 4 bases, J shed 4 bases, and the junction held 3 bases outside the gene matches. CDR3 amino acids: CSATRDSYGYTF. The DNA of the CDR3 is TGCAGTGCTACCCGGGACAGCTATGGCTACACCTTC.

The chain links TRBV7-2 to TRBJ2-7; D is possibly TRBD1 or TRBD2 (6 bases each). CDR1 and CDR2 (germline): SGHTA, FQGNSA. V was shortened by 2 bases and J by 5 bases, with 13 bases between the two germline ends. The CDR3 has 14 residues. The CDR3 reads CASSLIGGRDEQYF. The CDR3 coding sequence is TGTGCCAGCAGCTTAATTGGGGGGCGCGACGAGCAGTACTTC.

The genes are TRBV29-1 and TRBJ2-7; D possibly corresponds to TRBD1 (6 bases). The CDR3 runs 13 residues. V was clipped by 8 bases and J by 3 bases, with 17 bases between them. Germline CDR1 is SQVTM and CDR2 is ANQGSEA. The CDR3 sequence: CSQRPGEFYEQYF. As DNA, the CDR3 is TGCAGCCAGAGGCCAGGGGAATTCTACGAGCAGTACTTC.

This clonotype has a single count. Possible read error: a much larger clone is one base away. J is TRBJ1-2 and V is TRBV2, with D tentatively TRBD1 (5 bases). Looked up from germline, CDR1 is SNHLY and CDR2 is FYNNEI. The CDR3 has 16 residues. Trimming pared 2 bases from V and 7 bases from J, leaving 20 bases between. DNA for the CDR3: TGTGCCAGCAGTGAATGGGGTGACAGCTACGGGGCTGGCTACACCTTC. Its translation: CASSEWGDSYGAGYTF.

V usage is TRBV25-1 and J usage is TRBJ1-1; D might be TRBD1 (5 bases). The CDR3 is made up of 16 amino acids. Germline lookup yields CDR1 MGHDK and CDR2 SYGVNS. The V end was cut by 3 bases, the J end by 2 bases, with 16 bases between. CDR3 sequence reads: CASSDSAGAVNTEAFF. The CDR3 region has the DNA TGTGCCAGCAGTGATAGTGCCGGGGCAGTTAACACTGAAGCTTTCTTT.